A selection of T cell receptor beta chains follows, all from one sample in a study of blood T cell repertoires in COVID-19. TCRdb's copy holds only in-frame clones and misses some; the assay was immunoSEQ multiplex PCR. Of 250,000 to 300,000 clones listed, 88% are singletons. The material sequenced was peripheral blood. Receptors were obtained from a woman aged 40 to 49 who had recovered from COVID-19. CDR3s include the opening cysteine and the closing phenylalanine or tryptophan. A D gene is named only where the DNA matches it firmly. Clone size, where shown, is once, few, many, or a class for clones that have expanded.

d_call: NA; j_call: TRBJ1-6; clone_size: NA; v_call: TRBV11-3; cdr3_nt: TGTGCCAGCAGCCCGGGTGCTTCACCCCTCCACTTT; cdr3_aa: CASSPGASPLHF
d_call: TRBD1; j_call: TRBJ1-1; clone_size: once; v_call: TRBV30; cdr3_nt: TGTGCCTGGAGTGACCACAGGGGCACTGAAGCTTTCTTT; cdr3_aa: CAWSDHRGTEAFF
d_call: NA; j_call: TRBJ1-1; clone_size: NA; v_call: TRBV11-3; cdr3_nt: TGTGCCAGCACACCCGACACGAACACTGAAGCTTTCTTT; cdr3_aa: CASTPDTNTEAFF
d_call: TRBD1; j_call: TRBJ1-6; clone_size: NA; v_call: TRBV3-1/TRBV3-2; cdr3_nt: TGTGCCAGCAGCCCGGGACAGGGGAGTCTGACCCTCCACTTT; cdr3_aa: CASSPGQGSLTLHF
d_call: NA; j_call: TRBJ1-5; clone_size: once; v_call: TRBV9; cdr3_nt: TGTGCCAGCAGCCCTGGGGGGTCGGACGGCAATCAGCCCCAGCATTTT; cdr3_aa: CASSPGGSDGNQPQHF
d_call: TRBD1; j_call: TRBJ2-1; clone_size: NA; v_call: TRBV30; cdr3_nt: TGTGCCTGGAGTGGGGACAGGAGCTCCTACAATGAGCAGTTCTTC; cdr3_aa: CAWSGDRSSYNEQFF
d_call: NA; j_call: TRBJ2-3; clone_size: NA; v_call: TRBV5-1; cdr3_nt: TGCGCCAGCAGCTTGGCCGGTACAGATACGCAGTATTTT; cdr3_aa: CASSLAGTDTQYF
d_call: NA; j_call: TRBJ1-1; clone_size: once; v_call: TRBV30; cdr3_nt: TGTGCCTGGAGTGTCCAGGGCGTCACTGAAGCTTTCTTT; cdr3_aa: CAWSVQGVTEAFF
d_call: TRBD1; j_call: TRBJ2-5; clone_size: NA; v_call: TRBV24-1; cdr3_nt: TGTGCCACCAGTGACCCGGGACAGGGGGGGTCGGAGACCCAGTACTTC; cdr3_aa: CATSDPGQGGSETQYF
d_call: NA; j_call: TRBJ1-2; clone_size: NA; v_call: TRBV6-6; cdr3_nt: TGTGCCAGCAGGACCCAAAGGGACGGGGGGAGCTACACCTTC; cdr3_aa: CASRTQRDGGSYTF
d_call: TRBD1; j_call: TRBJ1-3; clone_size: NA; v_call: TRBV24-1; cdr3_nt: TGTGCCACCAGTGATGGGACAGGGTCTGGAAACACCATATATTTT; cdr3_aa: CATSDGTGSGNTIYF
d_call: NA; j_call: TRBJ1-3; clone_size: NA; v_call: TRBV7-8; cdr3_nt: TGTGCCAGCAGCACTCGGGTAGGAGGAAACACCATATATTTT; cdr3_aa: CASSTRVGGNTIYF
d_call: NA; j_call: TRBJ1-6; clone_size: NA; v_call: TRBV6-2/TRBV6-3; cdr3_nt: TGTGCCAGCAGTTACCGGACCCAGGGGAATTCACCCCTCCACTTT; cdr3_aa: CASSYRTQGNSPLHF
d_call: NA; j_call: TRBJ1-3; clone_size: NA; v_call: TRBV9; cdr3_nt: TGTGCCAGCAGCGAAAGTGGGAGCCTTGGAAACACCATATATTTT; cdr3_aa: CASSESGSLGNTIYF
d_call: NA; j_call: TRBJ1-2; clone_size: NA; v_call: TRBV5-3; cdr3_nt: TGTGCCAGAAGCTTGGAGGCCCCCGGGGGGGGGCCCCTCTACACCTTC; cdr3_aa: CARSLEAPGGGPLYTF
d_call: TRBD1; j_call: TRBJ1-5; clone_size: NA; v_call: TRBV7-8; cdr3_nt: TGTGCCAGCAGCTCCCGACAGGGGGCACGGAGCAATCAGCCCCAGCATTTT; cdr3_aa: CASSSRQGARSNQPQHF
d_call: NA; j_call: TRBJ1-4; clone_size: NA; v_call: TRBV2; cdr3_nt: TGTGCCGGACGCGCGGGAGCCTATGAAAAACTGTTTTTT; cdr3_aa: CAGRAGAYEKLFF
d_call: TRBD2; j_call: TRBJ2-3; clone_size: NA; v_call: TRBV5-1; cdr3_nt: TGCGCCAGCAGCTTGGCCGGGAGGGGCACAGATACGCAGTATTTT; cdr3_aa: CASSLAGRGTDTQYF
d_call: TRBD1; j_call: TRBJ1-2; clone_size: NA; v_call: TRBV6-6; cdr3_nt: TGTGCCAGCAGTACCCGGACAGGGTCGTATGGCTACACCTTC; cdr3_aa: CASSTRTGSYGYTF
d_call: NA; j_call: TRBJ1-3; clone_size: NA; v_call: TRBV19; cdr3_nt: TGTGCCAGTAGCCCAGGGGTGGACACCATATATTTT; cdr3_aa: CASSPGVDTIYF
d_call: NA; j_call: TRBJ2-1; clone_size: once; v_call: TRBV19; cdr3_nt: TGTGCCAGTAGTCCCCGACCCGGGGATGAGCAGTTCTTC; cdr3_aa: CASSPRPGDEQFF
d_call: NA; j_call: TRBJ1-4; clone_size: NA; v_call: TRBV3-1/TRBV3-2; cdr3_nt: TGTGCCAGCAGCTCATCGAGGGAAAAACTGTTTTTT; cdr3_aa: CASSSSREKLFF
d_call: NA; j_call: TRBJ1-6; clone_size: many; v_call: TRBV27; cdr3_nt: TGTGCCAGCAGTGCCCGGGACTATTCACCCCTCCACTTT; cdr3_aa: CASSARDYSPLHF
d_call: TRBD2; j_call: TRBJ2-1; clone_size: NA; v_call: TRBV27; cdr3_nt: TGTGCCAGCAGGGGAAGCGGGAGATCGGGCAATGAGCAGTTCTTC; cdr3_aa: CASRGSGRSGNEQFF
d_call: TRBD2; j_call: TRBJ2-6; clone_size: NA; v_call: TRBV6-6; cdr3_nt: TGTGCCAGCAGTTACGTCGGGGGGACTGGGGCCAACGTCCTGACTTTC; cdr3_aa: CASSYVGGTGANVLTF
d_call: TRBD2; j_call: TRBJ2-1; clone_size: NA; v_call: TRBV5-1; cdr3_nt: TGCGCCAGCAGCTTGGGACTAGCGGGAGGTGAGCAGTTCTTC; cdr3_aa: CASSLGLAGGEQFF
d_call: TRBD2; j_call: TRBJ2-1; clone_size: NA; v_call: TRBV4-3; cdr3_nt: TGCGCCAGCAGCCAAGATTTTGCAGCGGGAGGGTACTACAATGAGCAGTTCTTC; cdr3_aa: CASSQDFAAGGYYNEQFF
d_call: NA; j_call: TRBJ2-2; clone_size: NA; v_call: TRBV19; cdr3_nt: TGTGCCAGTAGTATGGGCAGGGCGAACACCGGGGAGCTGTTTTTT; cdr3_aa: CASSMGRANTGELFF
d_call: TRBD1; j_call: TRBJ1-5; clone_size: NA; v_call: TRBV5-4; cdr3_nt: TGTGCCAGCAGCTTAGGCGGGACAGGCAATCAGCCCCAGCATTTT; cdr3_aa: CASSLGGTGNQPQHF
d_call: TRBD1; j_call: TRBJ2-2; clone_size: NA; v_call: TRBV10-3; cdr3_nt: TGTGCCATCAGGGACAGGCCCTTCGGGGAGCTGTTTTTT; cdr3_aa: CAIRDRPFGELFF
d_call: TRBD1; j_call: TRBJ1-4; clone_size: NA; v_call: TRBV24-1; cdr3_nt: TGTGCCACCAGTGATCCCCGGACAGGGACTAATGAAAAACTGTTTTTT; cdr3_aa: CATSDPRTGTNEKLFF
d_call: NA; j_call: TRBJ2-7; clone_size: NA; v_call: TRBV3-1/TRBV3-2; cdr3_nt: TGTGCCAGCAGCCAAGGGCTGGCAGGGGCCCTTCGGGAGCAGTACTTC; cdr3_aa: CASSQGLAGALREQYF
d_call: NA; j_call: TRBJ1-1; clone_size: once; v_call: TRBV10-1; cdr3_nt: TGCGCCAGCAGTGCTCGTGGGGGGACTGAAGCTTTCTTT; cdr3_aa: CASSARGGTEAFF
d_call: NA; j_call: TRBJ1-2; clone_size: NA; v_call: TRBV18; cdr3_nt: TGTGCCAGCTCGGCGGGGGACTTAAACTATGGCTACACCTTC; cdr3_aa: CASSAGDLNYGYTF
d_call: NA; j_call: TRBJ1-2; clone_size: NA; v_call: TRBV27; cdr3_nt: TGTGCCAGCATGGCCCCTGGCAGGGCACACTATGGCTACACCTTC; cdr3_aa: CASMAPGRAHYGYTF
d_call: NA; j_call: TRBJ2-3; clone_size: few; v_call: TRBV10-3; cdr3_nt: TGTGCCATCAGTGAGGGGTTAGCGGCAGGAGCAGATACGCAGTATTTT; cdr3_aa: CAISEGLAAGADTQYF
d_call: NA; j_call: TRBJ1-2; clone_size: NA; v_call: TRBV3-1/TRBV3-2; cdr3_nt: TGTGCCAGCAGCCAAGCCCGTGGGGGGGCCGCTAACTATGGCTACACCTTC; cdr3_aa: CASSQARGGAANYGYTF
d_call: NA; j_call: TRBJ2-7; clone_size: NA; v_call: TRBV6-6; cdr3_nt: TGTGCCGCTCGCCAGGGGAGCCACGAGCAGTACTTC; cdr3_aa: CAARQGSHEQYF
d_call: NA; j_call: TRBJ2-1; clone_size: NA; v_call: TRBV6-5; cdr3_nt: TGTGCCAGCCAAAGGGGGGGAGGGGCCAACAATGAGCAGTTCTTC; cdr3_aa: CASQRGGGANNEQFF
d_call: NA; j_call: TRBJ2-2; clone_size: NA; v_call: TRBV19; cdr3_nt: TGTGCCAGTAAGGGGGGGTTTAGCACCGGGGAGCTGTTTTTT; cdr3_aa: CASKGGFSTGELFF
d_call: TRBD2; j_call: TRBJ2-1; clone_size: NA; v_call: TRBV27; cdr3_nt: TGTGCCAGCAGTCCGGGACTAGGCAGAAACAATGAGCAGTTCTTC; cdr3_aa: CASSPGLGRNNEQFF
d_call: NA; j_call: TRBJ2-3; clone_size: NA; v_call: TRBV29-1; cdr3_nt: TGCAGCGTTGGTGCGCCCCGCACAGATACGCAGTATTTT; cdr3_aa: CSVGAPRTDTQYF